This note documents a single TCR beta chain sequence. In the original workflow: Reference gene primer amplification gave estimated nucleated cell counts. Generated by immunoSEQ multiplex PCR, the TCRdb table keeps only in-frame clones and is missing some. The DNA was the basis for D and trimming; V, J and clone size are from that table. The sample records 100,000 to 150,000 clones, around 87% being singletons. These data come from a study of blood T cell repertoires in COVID-19. Across the study: In each case, the material was cDNA or gDNA derived from T cells, B-cell-depleted T cells, or PBMCs.

Per germline, CDR1 SGHRS and CDR2 YFSETQ. The V gene lost 2 bases and the J gene lost 6 bases, with 8 bases spanning the gap. This CDR3 is built from 12 residues. The chain uses TRBV5-1 and TRBJ1-1; D not resolved. This clonotype was obtained from a man in his 70s with active or convalescent COVID-19. Source material: peripheral blood. Written as DNA, the CDR3 is TGCGCCAGCAGCTTACCGGGAGCTGAAGCTTTCTTT. Its protein product is CASSLPGAEAFF.